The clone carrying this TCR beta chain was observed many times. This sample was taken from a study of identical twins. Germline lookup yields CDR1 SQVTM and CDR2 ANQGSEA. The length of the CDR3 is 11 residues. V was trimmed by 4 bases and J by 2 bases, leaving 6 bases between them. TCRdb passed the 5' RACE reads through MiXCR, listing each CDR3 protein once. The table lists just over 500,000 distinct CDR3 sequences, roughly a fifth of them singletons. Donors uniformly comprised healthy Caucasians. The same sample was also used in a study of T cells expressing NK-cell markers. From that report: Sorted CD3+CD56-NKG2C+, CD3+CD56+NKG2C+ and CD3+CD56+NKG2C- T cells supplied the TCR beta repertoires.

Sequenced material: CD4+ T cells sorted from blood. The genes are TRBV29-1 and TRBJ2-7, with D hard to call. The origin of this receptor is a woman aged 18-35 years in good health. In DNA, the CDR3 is TGCAGCGTTGCTGTGACCTACGAGCAGTACTTC. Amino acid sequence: CSVAVTYEQYF.